This T cell receptor beta chain was observed in a study of tumor and adjacent non-tumor tissue in lung cancer. Study conclusions and caveats: Top 100 clones took a larger repertoire share in normal lung.

With regard to this clonotype: Its antigen is currently unknown. One end of the junction fails to match germline, which may point to a read error.

This sample's RNA came from whole unsorted tissue. A modified ARM-PCR protocol with three rounds of nested PCR amplified TCRbeta. MiXCR, run by TCRdb on the multiplex PCR reads, gives a single entry per CDR3 protein. Of about 120,000 distinct CDR3 sequences in the sample, 66% were seen once. Source material: lung tumor tissue. This receptor was obtained from a man aged 30 to 39 with non-small cell lung cancer.

The CDR3 loop is CCVEDGEGWYEKFF. CDR3 sequence (DNA): TGCTGCGTTGAAGACGGCGAGGGATGGTATGAGAAGTTCTTC. This chain connects TRBV29-1 to TRBJ2-1; possible D gene TRBD2, 5 bases. CDR1 is SQVTM and CDR2 is ANQGSEA in the germline V gene. CDR3 length: 14 amino acids.